The TCR beta chain under discussion was sequenced for a study of graft-versus-host responses after intestinal transplantation. A note on this clone: Antigen: not known.

Clones were read by immunoSEQ multiplex PCR, and TCRdb kept only the in-frame ones, dropping some. The data show under 80,000 clones, about nine tenths seen once. This CDR3 is built from 16 residues. Germline CDR1 and CDR2: LNHDA and SQIVND (reference sequence). Trimming took 4 bases from V and 0 from J, leaving 13 bases between them. Study-wide findings and caveats: Peak GvH clone levels in circulation were associated with early post-transplant HvG declines. There were GvH clones found in recipient marrow, and some of them appeared first in ileum or blood.

The V call is TRBV19, the J call TRBJ1-3; maybe TRBD1 (6 bases). The source material was PBMCs, sampled 98 days after intestinal transplantation. The sequence was obtained from a human patient who received an intestinal transplant, so some T cells may come from the graft donor. The CDR3 is CASSRMGGFSGNTIYF. For the CDR3, the DNA is TGTGCCAGTAGTAGGATGGGGGGCTTCTCTGGAAACACCATATATTTT.